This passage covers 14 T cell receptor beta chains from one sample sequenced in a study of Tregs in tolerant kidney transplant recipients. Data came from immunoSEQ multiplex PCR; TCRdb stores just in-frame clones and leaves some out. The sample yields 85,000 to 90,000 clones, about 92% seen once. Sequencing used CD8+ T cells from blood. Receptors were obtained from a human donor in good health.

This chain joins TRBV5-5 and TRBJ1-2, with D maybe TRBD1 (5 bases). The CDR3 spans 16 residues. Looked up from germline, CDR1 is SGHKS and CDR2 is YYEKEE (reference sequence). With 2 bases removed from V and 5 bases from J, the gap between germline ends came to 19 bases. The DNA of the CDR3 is TGTGCCAGCAGCTTTACCCGGGGAGGGGATGTTTATGGCTACACCTTC. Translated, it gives CASSFTRGGDVYGYTF. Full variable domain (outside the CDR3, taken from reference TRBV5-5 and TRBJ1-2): DAGVTQSPTHLIKTRGQQVTLRCSPISGHKSVSWYQQVLGQGPQFIFQYYEKEERGRGNFPDRFSARQFPNYSSELNVNALLLGDSALYLCASSFTRGGDVYGYTFGSGTRLTVV.

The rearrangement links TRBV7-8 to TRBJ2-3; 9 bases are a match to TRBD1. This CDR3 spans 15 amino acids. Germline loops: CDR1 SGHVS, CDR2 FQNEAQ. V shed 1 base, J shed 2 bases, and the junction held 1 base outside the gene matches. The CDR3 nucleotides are TGTGCCAGCAGCTTAGAACAGGGGGCCACAGATACGCAGTATTTT. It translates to CASSLEQGATDTQYF. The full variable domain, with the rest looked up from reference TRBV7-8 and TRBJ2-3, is GAGVSQSPRYKVAKRGQDVALRCDPISGHVSLFWYQQALGQGPEFLTYFQNEAQLDKSGLPSDRFFAERPEGSVSTLKIQRTQQEDSAVYLCASSLEQGATDTQYFGPGTRLTVL.

The CDR3 sequence is CAIRETTGAFEQFF. The CDR3 bases are TGTGCCATCCGGGAGACGACAGGGGCGTTTGAGCAGTTCTTC. The chain combines TRBV27 with TRBJ2-1, with TRBD1 identical over 8 bases. The CDR3 has 14 amino acids. V was clipped by 10 bases and J by 9 bases; unmatched bases: 14. Germline CDR1 MNHEY, CDR2 SMNVEV (reference sequence).

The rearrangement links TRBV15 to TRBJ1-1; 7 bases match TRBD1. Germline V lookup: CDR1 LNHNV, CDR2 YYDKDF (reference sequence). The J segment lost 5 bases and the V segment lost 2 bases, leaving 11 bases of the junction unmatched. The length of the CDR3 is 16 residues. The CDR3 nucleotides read TGTGCCACCAGCAGACCGACAGGGAGAGCGAGAACTGAAGCTTTCTTT. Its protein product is CATSRPTGRARTEAFF. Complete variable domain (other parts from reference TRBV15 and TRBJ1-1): DAMVIQNPRYQVTQFGKPVTLSCSQTLNHNVMYWYQQKSSQAPKLLFHYYDKDFNNEADTPDNFQSRRPNTSFCFLDIRSPGLGDTAMYLCATSRPTGRARTEAFFGQGTRLTVV.

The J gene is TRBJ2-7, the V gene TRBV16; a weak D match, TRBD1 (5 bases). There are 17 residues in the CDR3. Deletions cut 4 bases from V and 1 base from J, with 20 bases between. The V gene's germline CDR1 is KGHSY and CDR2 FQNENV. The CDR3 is CASSPRVWGLESYEQYF. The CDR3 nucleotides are TGTGCCAGCAGCCCCAGGGTCTGGGGCCTTGAATCCTACGAGCAGTACTTC. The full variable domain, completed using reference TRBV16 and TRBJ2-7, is GEEVAQTPKHLVRGEGQKAKLYCAPIKGHSYVFWYQQVLKNEFKFLISFQNENVFDETGMPKERFSAKCLPNSPCSLEIQATKLEDSAVYFCASSPRVWGLESYEQYFGPGTRLTVT.

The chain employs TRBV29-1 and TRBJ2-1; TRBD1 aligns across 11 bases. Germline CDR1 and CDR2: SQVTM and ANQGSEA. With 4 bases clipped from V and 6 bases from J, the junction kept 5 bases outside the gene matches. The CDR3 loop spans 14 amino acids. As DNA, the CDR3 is TGCAGCGTTGGCCGGGACAGGGGGATCAATGAGCAGTTCTTC. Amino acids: CSVGRDRGINEQFF.

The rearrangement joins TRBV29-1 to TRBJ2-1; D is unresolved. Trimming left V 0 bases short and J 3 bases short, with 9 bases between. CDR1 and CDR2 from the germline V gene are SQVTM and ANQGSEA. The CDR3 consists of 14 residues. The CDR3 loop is CSVEDPRVYNEQFF. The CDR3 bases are TGCAGCGTTGAAGATCCACGGGTCTACAATGAGCAGTTCTTC.

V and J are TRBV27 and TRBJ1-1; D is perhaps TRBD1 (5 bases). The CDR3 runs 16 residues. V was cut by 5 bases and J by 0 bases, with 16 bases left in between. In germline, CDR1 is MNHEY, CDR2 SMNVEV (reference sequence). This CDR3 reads CASSSITGVMNTEAFF. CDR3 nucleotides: TGTGCCAGCAGTAGCATCACAGGAGTGATGAACACTGAAGCTTTCTTT.

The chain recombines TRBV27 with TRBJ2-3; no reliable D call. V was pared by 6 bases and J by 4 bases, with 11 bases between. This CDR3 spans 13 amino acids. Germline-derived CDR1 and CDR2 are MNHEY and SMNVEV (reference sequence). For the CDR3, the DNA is TGTGCCAGCAGCATTCCAAGGGCAGATACGCAGTATTTT. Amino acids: CASSIPRADTQYF.

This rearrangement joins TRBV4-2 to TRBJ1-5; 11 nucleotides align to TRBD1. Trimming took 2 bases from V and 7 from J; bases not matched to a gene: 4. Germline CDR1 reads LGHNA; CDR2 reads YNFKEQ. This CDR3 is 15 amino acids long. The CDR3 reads CASSQTGTGGQPQHF. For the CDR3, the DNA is TGTGCCAGCAGCCAAACCGGGACAGGGGGACAGCCCCAGCATTTT.

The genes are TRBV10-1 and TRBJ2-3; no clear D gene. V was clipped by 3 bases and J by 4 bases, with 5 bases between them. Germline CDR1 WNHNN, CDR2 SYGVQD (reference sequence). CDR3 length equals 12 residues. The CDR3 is CASSDRPDTQYF. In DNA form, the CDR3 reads TGCGCCAGCAGTGATCGCCCAGATACGCAGTATTTT.

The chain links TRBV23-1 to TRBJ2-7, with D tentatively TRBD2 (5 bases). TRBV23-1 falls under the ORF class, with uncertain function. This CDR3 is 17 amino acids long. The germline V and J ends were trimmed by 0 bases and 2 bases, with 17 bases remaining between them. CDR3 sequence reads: CASSQSETGKGAYEQYF. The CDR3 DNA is TGCGCCAGCAGTCAATCCGAGACGGGGAAGGGCGCCTACGAGCAGTACTTC.

Here the CDR3 DNA reads TGCAGCGCTGCCCAAGGGAGCTCCTACGAGCAGTACTTC. Protein product: CSAAQGSSYEQYF. The chain is built from TRBV29-1 and TRBJ2-7, with a possible D match to TRBD2 (5 bases). Trimming removed 7 bases at V and 0 bases at J, with 13 bases between. The germline gives CDR1 SQVTM, CDR2 ANQGSEA. This CDR3 spans 13 amino acids.

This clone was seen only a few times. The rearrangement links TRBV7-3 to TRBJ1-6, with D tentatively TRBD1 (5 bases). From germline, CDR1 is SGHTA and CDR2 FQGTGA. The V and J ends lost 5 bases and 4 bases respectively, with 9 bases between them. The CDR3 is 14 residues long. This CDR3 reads CASSTQGYNSPLHF. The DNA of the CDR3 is TGTGCCAGCAGCACGCAGGGATATAATTCACCCCTCCACTTT. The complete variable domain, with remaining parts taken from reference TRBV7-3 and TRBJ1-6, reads GAGVSQTPSNKVTEKGKYVELRCDPISGHTALYWYRQSLGQGPEFLIYFQGTGAADDSGLPNDRFFAVRPEGSVSTLKIQRTERGDSAVYLCASSTQGYNSPLHFGNGTRLTVT.